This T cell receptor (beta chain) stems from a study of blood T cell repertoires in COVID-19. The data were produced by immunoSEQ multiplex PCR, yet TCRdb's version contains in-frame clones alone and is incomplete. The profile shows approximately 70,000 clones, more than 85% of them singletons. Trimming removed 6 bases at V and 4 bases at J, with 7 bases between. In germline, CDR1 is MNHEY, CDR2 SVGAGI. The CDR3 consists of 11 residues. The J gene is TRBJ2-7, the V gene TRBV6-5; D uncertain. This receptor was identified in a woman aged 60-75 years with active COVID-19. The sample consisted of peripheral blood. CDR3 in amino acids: CASRSQYEQYF. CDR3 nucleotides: TGTGCCAGCAGATCCCAATACGAGCAGTACTTC.